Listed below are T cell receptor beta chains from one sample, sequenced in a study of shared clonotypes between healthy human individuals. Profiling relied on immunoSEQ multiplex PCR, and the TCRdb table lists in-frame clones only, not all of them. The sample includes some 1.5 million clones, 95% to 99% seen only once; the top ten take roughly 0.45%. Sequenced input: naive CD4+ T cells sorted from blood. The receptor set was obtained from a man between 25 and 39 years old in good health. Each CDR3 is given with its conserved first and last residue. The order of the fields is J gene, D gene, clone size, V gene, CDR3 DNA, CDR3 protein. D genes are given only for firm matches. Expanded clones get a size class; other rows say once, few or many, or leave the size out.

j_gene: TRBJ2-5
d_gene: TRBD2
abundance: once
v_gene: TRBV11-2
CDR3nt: TGTGCCAGCAGCCCCCGGACTAGGACTAGAGAGACCCAGTACTTC
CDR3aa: CASSPRTRTRETQYF

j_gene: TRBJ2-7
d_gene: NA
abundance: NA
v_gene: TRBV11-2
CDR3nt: TGTGCCAGCACCCTTCGAACCCTGAAGGACCCCGATACCTACGAGCAGTACTTC
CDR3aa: CASTLRTLKDPDTYEQYF

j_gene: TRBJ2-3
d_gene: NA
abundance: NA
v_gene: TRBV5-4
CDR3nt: TGTGCCAGCAGCCTCGGACAGCGACGGGATACGCAGTATTTT
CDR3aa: CASSLGQRRDTQYF

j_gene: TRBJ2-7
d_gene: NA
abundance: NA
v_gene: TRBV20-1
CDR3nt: TGCAGTGCTAGCATCGCCTACGAGCAGTACTTC
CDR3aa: CSASIAYEQYF

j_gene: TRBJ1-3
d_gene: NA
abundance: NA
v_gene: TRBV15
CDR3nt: TGTGCCACCAGCAGAGCAGGTGGGATTGCTGGAAACACCATATATTTT
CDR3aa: CATSRAGGIAGNTIYF

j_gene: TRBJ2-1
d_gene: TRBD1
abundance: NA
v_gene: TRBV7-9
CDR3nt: TGTGCCAGCAGCCGCGGACAGGGCGGACCCGGAGGGCAGTTCTTC
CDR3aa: CASSRGQGGPGGQFF

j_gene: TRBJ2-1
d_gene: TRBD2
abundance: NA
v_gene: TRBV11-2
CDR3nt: TGTGCCAGCAGCTTACGACTAGCGGGAATTAATGAGCAGTTCTTC
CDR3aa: CASSLRLAGINEQFF

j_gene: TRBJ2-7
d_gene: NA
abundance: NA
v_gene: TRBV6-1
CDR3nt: TGTGCCAGCAGTGATCGCCAGGGAGCCTACGAGCAGTACTTC
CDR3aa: CASSDRQGAYEQYF

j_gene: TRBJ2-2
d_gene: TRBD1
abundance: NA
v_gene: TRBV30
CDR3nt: TGTGCCTGGAGACAGGGGACAGGGGTATCCGGGGAGCTGTTTTTT
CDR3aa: CAWRQGTGVSGELFF

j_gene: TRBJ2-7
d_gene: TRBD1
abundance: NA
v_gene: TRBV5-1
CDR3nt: TGCGCCAGCAGCTTGCCCGGGACAGGGGTAGGCGAGCAGTACTTC
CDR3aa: CASSLPGTGVGEQYF

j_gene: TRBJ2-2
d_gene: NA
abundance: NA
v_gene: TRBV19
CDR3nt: TGTGCCAGTAGCCCCATGGCGGGGACCGGGGAGCTGTTTTTT
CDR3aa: CASSPMAGTGELFF

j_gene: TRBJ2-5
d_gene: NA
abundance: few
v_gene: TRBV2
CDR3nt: TGTGCCAGCGACCGGGACGGGGAGACCCAGTACTTC
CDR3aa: CASDRDGETQYF

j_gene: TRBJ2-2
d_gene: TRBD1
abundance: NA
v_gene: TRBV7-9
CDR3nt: TGTGCCAGCAGCCAGGACAGGGCAACGACCGGGGAGCTGTTTTTT
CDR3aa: CASSQDRATTGELFF

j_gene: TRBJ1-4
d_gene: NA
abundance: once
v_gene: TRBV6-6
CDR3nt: TGTGCCAGCACACGAAAGACGGGAGAAAAACTGTTTTTT
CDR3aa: CASTRKTGEKLFF

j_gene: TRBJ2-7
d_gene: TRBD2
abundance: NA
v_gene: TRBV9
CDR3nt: TGTGCCAGCTCAGGAGGACTAGCGGGGACCTACGAGCAGTACTTC
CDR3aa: CASSGGLAGTYEQYF

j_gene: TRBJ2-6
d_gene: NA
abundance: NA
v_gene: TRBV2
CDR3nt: TGTGCCAGCAGTGTAAGGAAAACTGGGGCCAACGTCCTGACTTTC
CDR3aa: CASSVRKTGANVLTF

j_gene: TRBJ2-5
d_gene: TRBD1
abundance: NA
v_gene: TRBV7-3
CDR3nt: TGTGCCAGCAGCCGCGACGGACAGGAGGAGACCCAGTACTTC
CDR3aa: CASSRDGQEETQYF

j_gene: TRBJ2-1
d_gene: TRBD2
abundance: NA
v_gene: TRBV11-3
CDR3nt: TGTGCCAGCAGCTTGGGACTAGCATTCCATGAGCAGTTCTTC
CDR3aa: CASSLGLAFHEQFF

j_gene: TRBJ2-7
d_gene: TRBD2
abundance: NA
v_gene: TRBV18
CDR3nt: TGTGCCAGCTCACCAAACGGGGGGGCAGTCCACTACGAGCAGTACTTC
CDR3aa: CASSPNGGAVHYEQYF

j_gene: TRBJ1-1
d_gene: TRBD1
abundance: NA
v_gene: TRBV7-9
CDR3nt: TGTGCCAGCAGCCTCGAACCCGGGACAGCGAACACTGAAGCTTTCTTT
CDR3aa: CASSLEPGTANTEAFF

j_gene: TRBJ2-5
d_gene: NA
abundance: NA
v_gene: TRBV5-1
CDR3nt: TGCGCCAGCAGCTTGCGGCCAGAGTACCAAGAGACCCAGTACTTC
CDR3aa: CASSLRPEYQETQYF

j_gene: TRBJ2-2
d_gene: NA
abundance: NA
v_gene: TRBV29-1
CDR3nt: TGCAGCGTTGAAAGCCTAGCGAACACCGGGGAGCTGTTTTTT
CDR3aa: CSVESLANTGELFF

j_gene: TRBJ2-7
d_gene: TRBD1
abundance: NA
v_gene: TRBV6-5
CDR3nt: TGTGCCAGCAGACTCGGACAGGGGATTTACGAGCAGTACTTC
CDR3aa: CASRLGQGIYEQYF

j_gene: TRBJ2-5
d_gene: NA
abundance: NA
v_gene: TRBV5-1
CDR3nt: TGCGCCAGCAGCAGACAGGAAAGTGAGACCCAGTACTTC
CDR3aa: CASSRQESETQYF

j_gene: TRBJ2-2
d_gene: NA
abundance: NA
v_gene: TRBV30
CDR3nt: TGTGCCTGGAGTGGGGACGGCCCTGCCGGGGAGCTGTTTTTT
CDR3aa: CAWSGDGPAGELFF

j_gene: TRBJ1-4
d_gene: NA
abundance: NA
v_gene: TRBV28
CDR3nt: TGTGCCAGCAGACCCGGCGGTGGGACATTTGAAAAACTGTTTTTT
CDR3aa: CASRPGGGTFEKLFF

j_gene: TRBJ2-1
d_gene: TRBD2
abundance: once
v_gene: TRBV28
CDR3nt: TGTGCCAGCAGACCAACCCCGGGACTAGCATCAATGGGAGGGCAGTTCTTC
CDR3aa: CASRPTPGLASMGGQFF

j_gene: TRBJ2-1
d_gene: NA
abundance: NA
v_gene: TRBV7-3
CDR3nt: TGTGCCAGCAGCTTAAGTCCACAGAGCTCCTACAATGAGCAGTTCTTC
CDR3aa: CASSLSPQSSYNEQFF